The clone carrying this TCR beta chain was found a few times. What it binds is unknown. Germline V lookup: CDR1 LGHNA, CDR2 YSLEER. The length of the CDR3 is 13 residues. Trimming left V 0 bases short and J 13 bases short, with 12 bases between. This sample stems from a study of response to subunit inactivated influenza vaccine. Whole-study findings and limits: The authors put forward the suggestion that each seasonal influenza vaccination may bring in only a limited number of new T cells.

A single record per CDR3 protein comes from TCRdb applying MiXCR to the RT-PCR reads. The data hold 300,000 to 350,000 distinct CDR3 sequences, with approximately 21% observed a single time. The V gene is TRBV4-3, the J gene TRBJ1-4, with D uncertain. Source: PBMCs from blood, taken 21 months after vaccination. The sequence derives from a man between 50 and 69 years old who received an inactivated influenza vaccine. The CDR3 nucleotides are TGCGCCAGCAGCCAAGAGACCCATCAAGGACTGTTTTTT. As protein: CASSQETHQGLFF.